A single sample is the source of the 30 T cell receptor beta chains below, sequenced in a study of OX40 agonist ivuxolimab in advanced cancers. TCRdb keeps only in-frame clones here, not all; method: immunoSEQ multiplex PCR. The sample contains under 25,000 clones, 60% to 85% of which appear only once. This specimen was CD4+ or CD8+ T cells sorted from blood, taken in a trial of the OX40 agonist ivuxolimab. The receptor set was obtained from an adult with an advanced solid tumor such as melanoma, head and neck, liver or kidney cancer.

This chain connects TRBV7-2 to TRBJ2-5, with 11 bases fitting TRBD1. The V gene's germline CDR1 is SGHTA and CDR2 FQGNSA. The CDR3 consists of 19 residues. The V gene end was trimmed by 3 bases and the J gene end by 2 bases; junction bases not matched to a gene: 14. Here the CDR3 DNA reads TGTGCCAGCAGCTTGATGTCGGACAGGGGGCGACTTCGACAAGAGACCCAGTACTTC. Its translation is CASSLMSDRGRLRQETQYF.

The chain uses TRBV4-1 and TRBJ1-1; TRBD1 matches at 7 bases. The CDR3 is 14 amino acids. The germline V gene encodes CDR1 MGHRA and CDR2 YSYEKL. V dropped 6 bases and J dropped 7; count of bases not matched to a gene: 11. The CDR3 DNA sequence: TGCGCCAGCAGGGAAACAGGGGATAGGGGTGAAGCTTTCTTT. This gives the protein CASRETGDRGEAFF.

The CDR3 DNA reads TGTGCCAGCAGTTTAGGAGCGGGGTGGAATGAAAAACTGTTTTTT. Amino acid sequence: CASSLGAGWNEKLFF. The chain couples TRBV28 to TRBJ1-4; no reliable D call. CDR1 is MDHEN and CDR2 is SYDVKM in the germline V gene. The V end was cut by 2 bases, the J end by 5 bases, with 12 bases between. The CDR3 length is 15 residues.

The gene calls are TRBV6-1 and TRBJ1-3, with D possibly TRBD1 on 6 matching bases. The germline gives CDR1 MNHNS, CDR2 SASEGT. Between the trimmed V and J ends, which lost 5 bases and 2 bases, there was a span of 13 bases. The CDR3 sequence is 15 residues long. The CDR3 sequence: CASSSGGGPGNTIYF. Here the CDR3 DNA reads TGTGCCAGCAGTTCGGGAGGGGGGCCTGGAAACACCATATATTTT.

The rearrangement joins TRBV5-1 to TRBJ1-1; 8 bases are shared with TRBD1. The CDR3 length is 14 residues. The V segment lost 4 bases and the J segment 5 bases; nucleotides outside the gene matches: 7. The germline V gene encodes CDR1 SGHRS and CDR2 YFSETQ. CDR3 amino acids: CASSLGQARTEAFF. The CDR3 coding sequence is TGCGCCAGCAGCCTGGGACAGGCAAGAACTGAAGCTTTCTTT.

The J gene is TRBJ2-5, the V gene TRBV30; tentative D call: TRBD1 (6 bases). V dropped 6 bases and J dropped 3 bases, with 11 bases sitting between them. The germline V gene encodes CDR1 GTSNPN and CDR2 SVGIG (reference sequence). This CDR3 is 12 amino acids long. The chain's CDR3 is CACRTEEETQYF. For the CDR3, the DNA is TGTGCCTGCCGGACAGAAGAAGAGACCCAGTACTTC. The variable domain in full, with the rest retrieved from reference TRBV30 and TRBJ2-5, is SQTIHQWPATLVQPVGSPLSLECTVEGTSNPNLYWYRQAAGRGLQLLFYSVGIGQISSEVPQNLSASRPQDRQFILSSKKLLLSDSGFYLCACRTEEETQYFGPGTRLLVL.

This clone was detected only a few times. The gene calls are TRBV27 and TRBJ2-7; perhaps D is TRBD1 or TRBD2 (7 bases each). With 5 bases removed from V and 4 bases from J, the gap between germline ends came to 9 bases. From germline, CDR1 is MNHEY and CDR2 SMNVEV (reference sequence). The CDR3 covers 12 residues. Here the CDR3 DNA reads TGTGCCAGCAGTCAGGGGGGGTACGAGCAGTACTTC. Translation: CASSQGGYEQYF.

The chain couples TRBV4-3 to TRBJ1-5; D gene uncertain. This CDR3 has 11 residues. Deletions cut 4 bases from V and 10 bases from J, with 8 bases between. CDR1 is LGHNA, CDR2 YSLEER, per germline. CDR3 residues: CASSPLSPQHF. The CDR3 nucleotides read TGCGCCAGCAGCCCCCTTTCCCCCCAGCATTTT.

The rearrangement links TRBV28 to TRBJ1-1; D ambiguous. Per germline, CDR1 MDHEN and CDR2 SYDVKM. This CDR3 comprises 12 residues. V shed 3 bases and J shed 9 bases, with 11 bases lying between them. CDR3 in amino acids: CASSFVARQAFF. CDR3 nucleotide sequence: TGTGCCAGCAGTTTTGTTGCGAGACAAGCTTTCTTT.

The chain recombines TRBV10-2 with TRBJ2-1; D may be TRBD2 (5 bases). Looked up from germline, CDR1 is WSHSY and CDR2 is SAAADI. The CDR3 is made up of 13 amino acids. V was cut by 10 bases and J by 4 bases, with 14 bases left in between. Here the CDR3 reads CAISRGDYNEQFF. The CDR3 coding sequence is TGCGCCATCTCACGGGGAGATTACAATGAGCAGTTCTTC.

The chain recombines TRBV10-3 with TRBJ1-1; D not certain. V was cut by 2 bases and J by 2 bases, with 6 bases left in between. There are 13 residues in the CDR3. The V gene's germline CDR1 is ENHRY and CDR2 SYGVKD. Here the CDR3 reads CAISEGANTEAFF. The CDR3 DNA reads TGTGCCATCAGTGAGGGAGCTAACACTGAAGCTTTCTTT.

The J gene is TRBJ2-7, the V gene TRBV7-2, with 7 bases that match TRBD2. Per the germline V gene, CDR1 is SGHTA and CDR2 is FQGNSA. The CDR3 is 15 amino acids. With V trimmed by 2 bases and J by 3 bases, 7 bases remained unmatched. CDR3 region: CASSLSGISVYEQYF. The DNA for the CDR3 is TGTGCCAGCAGCTTAAGCGGGATCTCCGTCTACGAGCAGTACTTC.

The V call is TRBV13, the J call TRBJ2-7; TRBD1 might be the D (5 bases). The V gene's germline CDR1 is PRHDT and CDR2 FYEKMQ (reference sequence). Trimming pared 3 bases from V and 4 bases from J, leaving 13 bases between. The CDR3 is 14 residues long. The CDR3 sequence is CASSFKGQGYEQYF. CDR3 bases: TGTGCCAGCAGCTTTAAGGGCCAGGGTTACGAGCAGTACTTC.

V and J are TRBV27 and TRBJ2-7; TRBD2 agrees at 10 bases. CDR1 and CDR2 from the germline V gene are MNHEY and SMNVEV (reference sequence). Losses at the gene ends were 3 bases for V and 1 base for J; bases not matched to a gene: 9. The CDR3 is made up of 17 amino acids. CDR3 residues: CASSLPSLSGGSYEQYF. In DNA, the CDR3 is TGTGCCAGCAGTTTGCCCTCACTTAGCGGGGGGTCCTACGAGCAGTACTTC.

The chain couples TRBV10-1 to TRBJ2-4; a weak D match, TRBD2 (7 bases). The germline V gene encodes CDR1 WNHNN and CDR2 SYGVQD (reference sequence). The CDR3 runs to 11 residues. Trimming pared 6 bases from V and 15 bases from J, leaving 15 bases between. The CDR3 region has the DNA TGCGCCAGCAGGCCCGGGGGGCGGGGGTACTTC. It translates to CASRPGGRGYF.

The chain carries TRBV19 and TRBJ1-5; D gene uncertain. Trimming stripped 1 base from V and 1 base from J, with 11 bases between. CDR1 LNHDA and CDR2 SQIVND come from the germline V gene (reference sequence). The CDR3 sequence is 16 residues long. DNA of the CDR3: TGTGCCAGTAGTATAGCGGCAGGACGGAGCAATCAGCCCCAGCATTTT. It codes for CASSIAAGRSNQPQHF.

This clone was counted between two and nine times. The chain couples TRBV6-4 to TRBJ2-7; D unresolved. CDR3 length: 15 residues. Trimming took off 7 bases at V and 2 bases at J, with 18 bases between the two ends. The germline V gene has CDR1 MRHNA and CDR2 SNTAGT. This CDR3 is CASTSYLGFAYEQYF. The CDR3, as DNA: TGTGCCAGCACCTCTTACCTCGGGTTCGCCTACGAGCAGTACTTC.

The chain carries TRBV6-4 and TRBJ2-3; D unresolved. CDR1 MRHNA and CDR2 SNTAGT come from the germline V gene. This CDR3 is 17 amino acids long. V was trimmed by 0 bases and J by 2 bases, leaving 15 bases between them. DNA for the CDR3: TGTGCCAGCAGTGACTCCGACTTCTCCGAAATCACAGATACGCAGTATTTT. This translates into CASSDSDFSEITDTQYF.

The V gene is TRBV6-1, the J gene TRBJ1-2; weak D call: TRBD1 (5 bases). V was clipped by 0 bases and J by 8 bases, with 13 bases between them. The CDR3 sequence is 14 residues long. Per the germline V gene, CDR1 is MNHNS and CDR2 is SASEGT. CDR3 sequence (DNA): TGTGCCAGCAGTGAAGCGGGGACTACAGAAGGCTACACCTTC. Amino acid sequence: CASSEAGTTEGYTF.

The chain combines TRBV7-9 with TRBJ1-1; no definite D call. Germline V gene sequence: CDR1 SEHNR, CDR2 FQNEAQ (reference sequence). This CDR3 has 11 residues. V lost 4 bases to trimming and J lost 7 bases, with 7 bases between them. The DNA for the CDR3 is TGTGCCAGCAGCTCGCAGCATGAAGCTTTCTTT. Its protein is CASSSQHEAFF.

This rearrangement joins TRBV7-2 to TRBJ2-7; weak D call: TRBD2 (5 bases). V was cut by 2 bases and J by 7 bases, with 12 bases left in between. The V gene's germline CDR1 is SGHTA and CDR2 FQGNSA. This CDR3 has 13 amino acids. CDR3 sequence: CASSLYEGREQYF. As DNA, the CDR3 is TGTGCCAGCAGCTTATACGAGGGTAGGGAGCAGTACTTC.

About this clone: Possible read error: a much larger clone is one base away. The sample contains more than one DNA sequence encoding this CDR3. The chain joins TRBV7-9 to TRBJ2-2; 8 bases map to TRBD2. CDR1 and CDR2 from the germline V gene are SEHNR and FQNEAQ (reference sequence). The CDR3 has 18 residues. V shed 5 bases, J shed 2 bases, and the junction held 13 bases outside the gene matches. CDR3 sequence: CASSPVPGRGLNTGELFF. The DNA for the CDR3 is TGTGCCAGCAGCCCGGTACCCGGGAGGGGCCTAAACACCGGGGAGCTGTTTTTT.

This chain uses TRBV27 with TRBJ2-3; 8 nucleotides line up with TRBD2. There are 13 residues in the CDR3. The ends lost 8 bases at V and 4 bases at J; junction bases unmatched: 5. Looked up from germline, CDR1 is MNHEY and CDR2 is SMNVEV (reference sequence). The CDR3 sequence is CASGSGVPDTQYF. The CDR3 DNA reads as TGTGCCAGCGGTAGCGGGGTCCCAGATACGCAGTATTTT.

The CDR3 sequence is CASSLVGEDEQYF. The CDR3 coding sequence is TGTGCCAGCAGCTTAGTCGGGGAGGACGAGCAGTACTTC. The chain carries TRBV7-9 and TRBJ2-7; D may be TRBD2 (6 bases). Germline CDR1 is SEHNR and CDR2 is FQNEAQ (reference sequence). Trimming removed 1 base at V and 5 bases at J, with 9 bases between. The CDR3 covers 13 residues.

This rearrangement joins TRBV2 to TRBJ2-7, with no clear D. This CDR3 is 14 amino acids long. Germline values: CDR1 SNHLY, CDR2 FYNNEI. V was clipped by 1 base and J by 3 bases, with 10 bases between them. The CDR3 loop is CASSEGGLNYEQYF. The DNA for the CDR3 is TGTGCCAGCAGTGAAGGGGGTCTCAACTACGAGCAGTACTTC. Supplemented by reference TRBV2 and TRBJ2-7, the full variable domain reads EPEVTQTPSHQVTQMGQEVILRCVPISNHLYFYWYRQILGQKVEFLVSFYNNEISEKSEIFDDQFSVERPDGSNFTLKIRSTKLEDSAMYFCASSEGGLNYEQYFGPGTRLTVT.

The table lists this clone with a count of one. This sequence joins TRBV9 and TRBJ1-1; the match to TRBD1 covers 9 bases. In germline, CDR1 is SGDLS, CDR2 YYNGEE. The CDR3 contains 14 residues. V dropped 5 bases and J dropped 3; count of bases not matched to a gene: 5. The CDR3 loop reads CASSPGTGYTEAFF. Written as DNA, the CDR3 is TGTGCCAGCAGTCCCGGGACAGGGTACACTGAAGCTTTCTTT.

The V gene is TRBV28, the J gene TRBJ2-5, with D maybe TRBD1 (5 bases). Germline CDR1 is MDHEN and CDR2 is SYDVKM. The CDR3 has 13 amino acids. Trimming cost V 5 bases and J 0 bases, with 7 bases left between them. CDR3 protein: CASSPGYQETQYF. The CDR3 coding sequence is TGTGCCAGCAGTCCAGGGTACCAAGAGACCCAGTACTTC.

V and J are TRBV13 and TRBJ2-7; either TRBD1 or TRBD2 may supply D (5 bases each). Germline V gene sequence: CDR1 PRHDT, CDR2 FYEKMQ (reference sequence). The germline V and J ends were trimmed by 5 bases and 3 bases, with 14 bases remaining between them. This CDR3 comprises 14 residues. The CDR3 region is CASSQVGESYEQYF. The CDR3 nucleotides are TGTGCCAGCAGCCAGGTGGGGGAGAGCTACGAGCAGTACTTC.

CDR3 sequence: CASSPTGRNYEQYF. In DNA, the CDR3 is TGTGCCAGCAGCCCGACGGGACGGAACTACGAGCAGTACTTC. V is TRBV6-5 and J is TRBJ2-7; D tentatively reads TRBD1 or TRBD2 (5 bases each). This CDR3 has 14 residues. Germline-derived CDR1 and CDR2 are MNHEY and SVGAGI. V was clipped by 6 bases and J by 3 bases, with 15 bases between them.

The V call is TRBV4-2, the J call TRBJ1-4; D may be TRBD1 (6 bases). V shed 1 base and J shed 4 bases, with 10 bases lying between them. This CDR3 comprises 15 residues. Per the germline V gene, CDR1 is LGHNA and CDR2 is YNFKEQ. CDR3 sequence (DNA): TGTGCCAGCAGCCAAGTCGAAGGGGGTAATGAAAAACTGTTTTTT. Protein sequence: CASSQVEGGNEKLFF.